A selection of T cell receptor beta chains follows, all from one sample in a study of blood T cell repertoires in COVID-19. Only in-frame clones appear in the TCRdb table, and some are missing; sequencing was by immunoSEQ multiplex PCR. The top ten hold 2.5% to 3% of the sample, which has around 130,000 clones, 65% to 90% seen once. Sequenced: peripheral blood. The receptors originated from a man aged 50 to 60 with acute or convalescent COVID-19. Both conserved end residues are part of each CDR3. The order of the fields is D gene, J gene, CDR3 length, clone size, V gene, CDR3 protein, CDR3 DNA. A D gene is named only where the DNA matches it firmly. The size field is filled for only some rows; it gives once, few, many or a size class.

TRBD1 | TRBJ1-6 | 15 | few | TRBV11-2 | CASSETGGVNSPLHF | TGTGCCAGCAGCGAAACAGGGGGCGTAAATTCACCCCTCCACTTT
TRBD2 | TRBJ2-2 | 14 | NA | TRBV19 | CASRETSFTGELFF | TGTGCCAGTAGAGAGACTAGCTTCACCGGGGAGCTGTTTTTT
NA | TRBJ1-5 | 15 | NA | TRBV3-1/TRBV3-2 | CASSQNPSSNQPQHF | TGTGCCAGCAGTCAGAACCCCTCTAGCAATCAGCCCCAGCATTTT
NA | TRBJ2-1 | 14 | NA | TRBV5-1 | CASSRTSGSGEQFF | TGCGCCAGCAGTAGGACAAGCGGGTCCGGTGAGCAGTTCTTC
TRBD1 | TRBJ2-1 | 13 | NA | TRBV7-3 | CASSPDRDNEQFF | TGTGCCAGCAGCCCCGACAGGGACAATGAGCAGTTCTTC
TRBD2 | TRBJ2-1 | 16 | few | TRBV27 | CASSLARGLAGYEQFF | TGTGCCAGCAGTCTCGCTCGAGGGCTAGCGGGGTATGAGCAGTTCTTC
NA | TRBJ2-7 | 12 | NA | TRBV2 | CASRAVPNEQYF | TGTGCCAGCAGGGCTGTGCCCAACGAGCAGTACTTC
TRBD2 | TRBJ2-3 | 15 | NA | TRBV5-1 | CASSTSGGAGLRQYF | TGCGCCAGCAGCACCAGCGGGGGGGCGGGTTTGCGGCAGTATTTT
NA | TRBJ1-5 | 15 | NA | TRBV27 | CASRSRSPSNQPQHF | TGTGCCAGCAGATCTCGTAGTCCCAGCAATCAGCCCCAGCATTTT
TRBD1 | TRBJ2-5 | 16 | NA | TRBV5-1 | CASSPEGDSNQETQYF | TGCGCCAGCAGCCCCGAAGGGGACAGCAACCAAGAGACCCAGTACTTC
TRBD1 | TRBJ2-7 | 15 | NA | TRBV10-3 | CAISQVQGLPYEQYF | TGTGCCATCAGCCAGGTACAGGGGCTCCCCTACGAGCAGTACTTC
TRBD2 | TRBJ2-1 | 14 | NA | TRBV9 | CASSDGTSYNEQFF | TGTGCCAGCAGCGACGGGACTAGCTATAATGAGCAGTTCTTC
NA | TRBJ2-3 | 15 | NA | TRBV2 | CASSEVGPGTDTQYF | TGTGCCAGCAGTGAAGTGGGGCCAGGCACAGATACGCAGTATTTT
NA | TRBJ2-7 | 14 | NA | TRBV30 | CAWSGRPGAYEQYF | TGTGCCTGGAGTGGACGCCCGGGGGCCTACGAGCAGTACTTC
NA | TRBJ1-2 | 15 | NA | TRBV19 | CASSIGSGGYYGYTF | TGTGCCAGTAGTATTGGGTCAGGAGGATACTATGGCTACACCTTC
NA | TRBJ2-3 | 15 | NA | TRBV27 | CASSSGQTFTDTQYF | TGTGCCAGCAGTTCCGGACAGACTTTCACAGATACGCAGTATTTT
TRBD1 | TRBJ1-3 | 14 | NA | TRBV11-2 | CASRRQGVGNTIYF | TGTGCCAGCAGGAGACAGGGTGTTGGAAACACCATATATTTT
NA | TRBJ2-6 | 14 | NA | TRBV10-3 | CAYQVSSGANVLTF | TGTGCCTACCAAGTCAGCTCTGGGGCCAACGTCCTGACTTTC
NA | TRBJ1-1 | 13 | NA | TRBV19 | CASSIAAGAEAFF | TGTGCCAGTAGTATAGCGGCAGGCGCTGAAGCTTTCTTT
TRBD1 | TRBJ2-2 | 17 | NA | TRBV9 | CASSVVPGTGSPGELFF | TGTGCCAGCAGCGTAGTACCAGGGACAGGGTCCCCCGGGGAGCTGTTTTTT
TRBD2 | TRBJ2-1 | 16 | NA | TRBV30 | CAWAGTSGGTWDEQFF | TGTGCCTGGGCCGGGACTAGCGGGGGCACTTGGGATGAGCAGTTCTTC
NA | TRBJ2-7 | 14 | NA | TRBV9 | CASSGTPTSYEQYF | TGTGCCAGCAGCGGGACTCCAACCTCCTACGAGCAGTACTTC
NA | TRBJ2-2 | 13 | NA | TRBV5-1 | CASSYPGSGELFF | TGCGCCAGCAGCTATCCAGGGTCCGGGGAGCTGTTTTTT
NA | TRBJ1-1 | 15 | few | TRBV11-3 | CASSLDPSRNTEAFF | TGTGCCAGCAGCTTAGACCCCTCGCGAAACACTGAAGCTTTCTTT
TRBD2 | TRBJ2-1 | 15 | once | TRBV6-5 | CASTFFSGGAFEQFF | TGTGCCAGCACCTTCTTTAGCGGGGGGGCCTTTGAGCAGTTCTTC
NA | TRBJ2-7 | 12 | NA | TRBV12-3/TRBV12-4 | CASSSYRVEQYF | TGTGCCAGCAGTTCATACAGGGTTGAGCAGTACTTC
NA | TRBJ2-3 | 18 | NA | TRBV5-6 | CASSLLPGVISRTDTQYF | TGTGCCAGCAGCTTGTTGCCGGGGGTTATCTCCCGCACAGATACGCAGTATTTT
NA | TRBJ1-4 | 14 | NA | TRBV5-1 | CASRPEVRNEKLFF | TGCGCCAGCAGGCCGGAGGTCAGGAATGAAAAACTGTTTTTT
NA | TRBJ2-5 | 11 | NA | TRBV11-3 | CASARCGFQYF | TGTGCCAGCGCCCGGTGTGGTTTCCAGTACTTC
NA | TRBJ2-7 | 10 | NA | TRBV6-5 | CASVDSSKYF | TGTGCCAGCGTGGACAGCTCAAAGTACTTC
NA | TRBJ1-1 | 12 | NA | TRBV7-2 | CASSHVGVEAFF | TGTGCCAGCAGCCACGTCGGGGTTGAAGCTTTCTTT
NA | TRBJ1-4 | 16 | once | TRBV5-1 | CAPPPTGRGTNEKLFF | TGCGCCCCCCCGCCAACAGGTAGAGGTACTAATGAAAAACTGTTTTTT
NA | TRBJ2-3 | 15 | NA | TRBV10-3 | CAISARLARTDTQYF | TGTGCCATCAGTGCCAGGCTAGCGCGCACAGATACGCAGTATTTT
NA | TRBJ1-4 | 14 | NA | TRBV6-5 | CASSRGGGVGKLFF | TGTGCCAGCAGTCGTGGGGGAGGGGTGGGAAAACTGTTTTTT
TRBD2 | TRBJ2-7 | 13 | few | TRBV27 | CASSRDYEYEQYF | TGTGCCAGCAGTCGGGACTACGAGTACGAGCAGTACTTC
NA | TRBJ1-4 | 16 | NA | TRBV30 | CAWTGAGVDANEKLFF | TGTGCCTGGACCGGGGCAGGGGTGGATGCTAATGAAAAACTGTTTTTT
TRBD1 | TRBJ2-5 | 16 | NA | TRBV4-2 | CASSQGQGGFQETQYF | TGTGCCAGCAGCCAAGGACAGGGGGGATTTCAAGAGACCCAGTACTTC
TRBD1 | TRBJ2-5 | 13 | once | TRBV11-2 | CASSKDREETQYF | TGTGCCAGCAGCAAAGACAGGGAAGAGACCCAGTACTTC
NA | TRBJ1-2 | 14 | NA | TRBV25-1 | CASSELQTDYGYTF | TGTGCCAGCAGTGAACTTCAGACAGATTATGGCTACACCTTC
TRBD1 | TRBJ1-1 | 14 | NA | TRBV5-1 | CASSPGTELTEAFF | TGCGCCAGCAGCCCGGGGACAGAACTGACTGAAGCTTTCTTT
TRBD1 | TRBJ1-6 | 19 | NA | TRBV19 | CASSIRTKLRGQGSSPLHF | TGTGCCAGTAGTATTCGGACCAAACTCCGGGGACAGGGGTCATCACCCCTCCACTTT
TRBD2 | TRBJ2-1 | 15 | NA | TRBV9 | CASSVGLAFYNEQFF | TGTGCCAGCAGCGTCGGACTAGCCTTCTACAATGAGCAGTTCTTC
TRBD1 | TRBJ1-6 | 19 | once | TRBV27 | CASSRMILTGASYNSPLHF | TGTGCCAGCAGTCGGATGATCCTCACAGGGGCTTCCTATAATTCACCCCTCCACTTT
TRBD2 | TRBJ2-1 | 16 | NA | TRBV7-3 | CASSLTSGRRINEQFF | TGTGCCAGCAGCTTAACGAGCGGGAGGAGAATTAATGAGCAGTTCTTC